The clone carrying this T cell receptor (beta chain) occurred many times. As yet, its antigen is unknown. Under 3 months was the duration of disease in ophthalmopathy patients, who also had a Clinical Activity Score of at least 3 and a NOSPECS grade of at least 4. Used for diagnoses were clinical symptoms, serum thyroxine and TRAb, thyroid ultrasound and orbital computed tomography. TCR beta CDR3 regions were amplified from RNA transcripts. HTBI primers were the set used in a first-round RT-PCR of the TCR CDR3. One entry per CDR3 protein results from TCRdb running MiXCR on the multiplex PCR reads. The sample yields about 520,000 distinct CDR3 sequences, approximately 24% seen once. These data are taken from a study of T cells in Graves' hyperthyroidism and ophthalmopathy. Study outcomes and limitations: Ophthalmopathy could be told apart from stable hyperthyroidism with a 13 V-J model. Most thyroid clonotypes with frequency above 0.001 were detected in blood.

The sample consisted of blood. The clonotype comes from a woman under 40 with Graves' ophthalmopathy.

The CDR3 DNA reads as TGTGCCAGCAGCTTAGAGGAGGGAATCTCCTACGAGCAGTACTTC. Its translation is CASSLEEGISYEQYF. The chain recombines TRBV7-6 with TRBJ2-7; the D gene is possibly TRBD2 (6 bases). Trimming removed 1 base at V and 0 bases at J, with 10 bases between. Germline V gene data show CDR1 as SGHVS and CDR2 as FNYEAQ. There are 15 residues in the CDR3.